This passage covers 26 T cell receptor beta chains from one sample sequenced in a study of Ad26.COV2.S vaccination and SARS-CoV-2 variants. Treatment meaning: 15 to 20 received Ad26.COV2.S at low or high dose, single or two shots; roughly five received placebo; per-sample allocation not given. Sampling was performed 63 days after the first vaccine or placebo injection. The repertoire was sequenced with immunoSEQ multiplex PCR; TCRdb's copy has only in-frame clones and lacks some. The sample has 400,000 to 500,000 clones, roughly 89% seen once. The starting material was peripheral blood, obtained in a trial of Ad26.COV2.S vaccine versus placebo. All receptors come from a person aged 18-60 years who received the Ad26.COV2.S COVID-19 vaccine or a placebo.

The genes are TRBV5-1 and TRBJ2-7, with 7 positions matching TRBD1. V shed 0 bases, J shed 2 bases, and the junction held 5 bases outside the gene matches. There are 15 residues in the CDR3. Per the germline V gene, CDR1 is SGHRS and CDR2 is YFSETQ. The CDR3, as DNA: TGCGCCAGCAGCTTGGAAGGGGGCCTAACCTACGAGCAGTACTTC. It encodes CASSLEGGLTYEQYF. Variable domain in full (rest from reference TRBV5-1 and TRBJ2-7): KAGVTQTPRYLIKTRGQQVTLSCSPISGHRSVSWYQQTPGQGLQFLFEYFSETQRNKGNFPGRFSGRQFSNSRSEMNVSTLELGDSALYLCASSLEGGLTYEQYFGPGTRLTVT.

The V gene is TRBV5-1, the J gene TRBJ1-6; 9 nucleotides line up with TRBD1. The CDR3 loop spans 17 amino acids. V shed 4 bases, J shed 6 bases, and the junction held 11 bases outside the gene matches. CDR1 and CDR2 (germline): SGHRS, YFSETQ. The CDR3 loop is CASSPWTGVGVNSPLHF. In nucleotides, the CDR3 is TGCGCCAGCAGCCCCTGGACAGGGGTGGGTGTTAATTCACCCCTCCACTTT.

The J gene is TRBJ1-1, the V gene TRBV29-1; 12 bases align to TRBD1. This CDR3 region has 13 residues. Germline V gives CDR1 SQVTM, CDR2 ANQGSEA. Germline trimming cut 6 bases from V and 4 bases from J; bases unmatched to any gene: 3. The CDR3 region has the DNA TGCAGCGTGAGGGGACAGGGGGCCACTGAAGCTTTCTTT. It translates to CSVRGQGATEAFF.

This chain joins TRBV7-9 and TRBJ2-7; no clear D gene. Trimming removed 2 bases from V and 5 bases from J, with 4 bases in between. The germline V gene encodes CDR1 SEHNR and CDR2 FQNEAQ (reference sequence). This CDR3 contains 11 residues. The CDR3: CASSLRHEQYF. As DNA, the CDR3 is TGTGCCAGCAGCTTACGGCACGAGCAGTACTTC.

This clone has only one observation. The rearrangement links TRBV24-1 to TRBJ1-5; D is unclear. Trimming shortened V by 1 base and J by 1 base, and 4 bases separated the two germline ends. Germline V lookup: CDR1 KGHDR, CDR2 SFDVKD. The CDR3 sequence is 14 residues long. CDR3 in DNA: TGTGCCACCAGTGATTTCTGGAGCAATCAGCCCCAGCATTTT. This gives the protein CATSDFWSNQPQHF.

This clone has just a few counts. The gene calls are TRBV30 and TRBJ1-2, with TRBD1 as a possible D gene (5 bases). CDR1 is GTSNPN and CDR2 is SVGIG in the germline V gene (reference sequence). The V end was cut by 0 bases, the J end by 7 bases, with 12 bases between. The CDR3 consists of 13 residues. The CDR3 loop reads CAWSVRGSVGYTF. The CDR3 nucleotides read TGTGCCTGGAGTGTACGGGGGTCGGTTGGCTACACCTTC. Supplemented by reference TRBV30 and TRBJ1-2, the full variable domain reads SQTIHQWPATLVQPVGSPLSLECTVEGTSNPNLYWYRQAAGRGLQLLFYSVGIGQISSEVPQNLSASRPQDRQFILSSKKLLLSDSGFYLCAWSVRGSVGYTFGSGTRLTVV.

The chain joins TRBV7-2 to TRBJ2-7, with a possible D match to TRBD1 (6 bases). The CDR3 contains 11 residues. Trimming left V 4 bases short and J 12 bases short, with 13 bases between. CDR1 is SGHTA, CDR2 FQGNSA, per germline. The CDR3 is CASSSAGDRYF. As DNA, the CDR3 is TGTGCCAGCAGCTCCGCAGGGGATCGGTACTTC.

This clone has just a few counts. CDR3 coding DNA: TGTGCCAGCAGCGTAGGACCGAACACCGGGGAGCTGTTTTTT. It encodes CASSVGPNTGELFF. The chain links TRBV7-3 to TRBJ2-2; D is ambiguous. The V gene lost 5 bases and the J gene lost 0 bases, with 7 bases spanning the gap. CDR1 is SGHTA, CDR2 FQGTGA, per germline. This CDR3 has 14 residues.

This chain links TRBV3-1 (or the pseudogene TRBV3-2) with TRBJ1-5; possibly TRBD1 for D (6 bases). Germline V lookup: CDR1 LGHDT, CDR2 YNNKEL (reference sequence). V was trimmed by 1 base and J by 7 bases, leaving 11 bases between them. The CDR3 covers 14 residues. This chain's CDR3 is CASSQGQVRQPQHF. The CDR3 DNA is TGTGCCAGCAGCCAAGGACAGGTCCGGCAGCCCCAGCATTTT.

A single count supports this clone. V is TRBV21-1 and J is TRBJ1-2. TRBV21-1 has pseudogene status. The CDR3 runs 14 residues. CDR3 sequence (DNA): TGTGCCAGCAGCAAAGCCGTGACTACGGGTGGCTACACCTTC. Encoded protein: CASSKAVTTGGYTF.

The V and J genes are TRBV11-2 and TRBJ1-3; the D gene is possibly TRBD1 (6 bases). Trimming removed 1 base from V and 4 bases from J, with 11 bases in between. The CDR3 extends over 15 amino acids. The germline V gene has CDR1 SGHAT and CDR2 FQNNGV. In nucleotides, the CDR3 is TGTGCCAGCAGCTTAGTTGGGGGCAGAGGAAACACCATATATTTT. It codes for CASSLVGGRGNTIYF.

The J gene is TRBJ2-5, the V gene TRBV3-1 (or the pseudogene TRBV3-2); D is unresolved. The CDR3 is 17 residues long. V gave up 0 bases and J gave up 7 bases, with 21 bases separating them. CDR1 and CDR2 (germline): LGHDT, YNNKEL (reference sequence). The CDR3 coding sequence is TGTGCCAGCAGCCAAGATTTAGAAGGGCGGACGCGGACGACCCAGTACTTC. It yields the protein CASSQDLEGRTRTTQYF.

The count of this clone is one. The rearrangement uses TRBV7-9 and TRBJ2-7; the D gene could be TRBD1 or TRBD2 (5 bases each). The V end lost 8 bases, the J end lost 3 bases, and 11 bases lay between the germline ends. This CDR3 has 12 amino acids. Germline V lookup: CDR1 SEHNR, CDR2 FQNEAQ (reference sequence). The CDR3, as DNA: TGTGCCAGCGGGGACGGATACTACGAGCAGTACGTC. It codes for CASGDGYYEQYV.

The rearrangement joins TRBV4-1 to TRBJ2-1, with unresolved D. CDR3 size: 16 residues. Trimming left V 1 base short and J 0 bases short, with 10 bases between. Per germline, CDR1 MGHRA and CDR2 YSYEKL. This CDR3 reads CASSQVGRSSYNEQFF. The CDR3 DNA reads TGCGCCAGCAGCCAAGTAGGCAGGAGCTCCTACAATGAGCAGTTCTTC.

V gene TRBV19 combines with J gene TRBJ1-2; no clear D gene. Trimming left V 7 bases short and J 2 bases short, with 11 bases between. Germline lookup yields CDR1 LNHDA and CDR2 SQIVND (reference sequence). This CDR3 is 13 amino acids long. CDR3 sequence reads: CASNIRGNYGYTF. CDR3 DNA: TGTGCCAGTAACATCAGAGGGAACTATGGCTACACCTTC.

The gene calls are TRBV3-1 (or the pseudogene TRBV3-2) and TRBJ1-2, with 7 nucleotides matching TRBD1. CDR1 and CDR2 from the germline V gene are LGHDT and YNNKEL (reference sequence). This CDR3 has 15 amino acids. The ends lost 2 bases at V and 4 bases at J; junction bases unmatched: 7. CDR3 protein: CASSQSLDRTYGYTF. The CDR3 nucleotides read TGTGCCAGCAGCCAATCACTGGACAGGACCTATGGCTACACCTTC.

The rearrangement uses TRBV6-5 and TRBJ2-6, with a tentative D call TRBD1 (6 bases). From germline, CDR1 is MNHEY and CDR2 SVGAGI. Trimming cost V 5 bases and J 2 bases, with 10 bases left between them. CDR3 size: 15 residues. CDR3 amino acids: CASSRWTAGANVLTF. CDR3 bases: TGTGCCAGCAGTAGGTGGACAGCTGGGGCCAACGTCCTGACTTTC.

This chain links TRBV28 with TRBJ2-2, with TRBD1 matching over 10 bases. This CDR3 contains 15 residues. Germline trimming cut 6 bases from V and 3 bases from J; bases unmatched to any gene: 4. Germline V gene data show CDR1 as MDHEN and CDR2 as SYDVKM. Written as DNA, the CDR3 is TGTGCCAGCAGCCCGGGACAGGGGCACACCGGGGAGCTGTTTTTT. It codes for CASSPGQGHTGELFF. The whole variable domain, filled in from reference TRBV28 and TRBJ2-2, reads DVKVTQSSRYLVKRTGEKVFLECVQDMDHENMFWYRQDPGLGLRLIYFSYDVKMKEKGDIPEGYSVSREKKERFSLILESASTNQTSMYLCASSPGQGHTGELFFGEGSRLTVL.

The chain combines TRBV27 with TRBJ2-1; TRBD1 is a possible D gene (6 bases). This CDR3 contains 14 residues. Germline CDR1 MNHEY, CDR2 SMNVEV (reference sequence). V was pared by 8 bases and J by 8 bases, with 19 bases between. The CDR3 nucleotides are TGTGCCAGCCGACAGGCACCCTACCGCCATGAGCAGTTCTTC. Translating it yields CASRQAPYRHEQFF.

V and J are TRBV19 and TRBJ2-7; D gene ambiguous. CDR3 size: 16 residues. Germline CDR1 is LNHDA and CDR2 is SQIVND (reference sequence). Trimming removed 0 bases from V and 3 bases from J, with 15 bases in between. The CDR3 here is CASSIDVEAPNYEQYF. CDR3 DNA sequence: TGTGCCAGTAGTATAGATGTAGAGGCTCCCAACTACGAGCAGTACTTC.

V usage is TRBV6-2 or TRBV6-3 and J usage is TRBJ2-3; D not certain. Germline assignment: CDR1 MNHEY and CDR2 SVGEGT. V was trimmed by 0 bases and J by 4 bases, leaving 26 bases between them. The length of the CDR3 is 20 residues. DNA of the CDR3: TGTGCCAGCAGTTACTCGCATCATTACTCCGACCGAAGCCCGCCAGATACGCAGTATTTT. Residues: CASSYSHHYSDRSPPDTQYF.

This clone showed up just once. This chain links TRBV2 with TRBJ1-4; D is ambiguous. CDR1 and CDR2 (germline): SNHLY, FYNNEI. V gave up 8 bases and J gave up 7 bases, with 14 bases separating them. The CDR3 loop spans 13 amino acids. In nucleotides, the CDR3 is TGTGCCAGCGACGGCAGGCCAGGTGAAAAACTGTTTTTT. Translation gives CASDGRPGEKLFF.

This clone came up a few times. The DNA for the CDR3 is TGTGCCAGCAGCTTAGCGCAGACGGTTAGCAATCAGCCCCAGCATTTT. This translates into CASSLAQTVSNQPQHF. This sequence joins TRBV7-2 and TRBJ1-5; D remains ambiguous. The V and J ends lost 0 bases and 0 bases respectively, with 9 bases between them. The germline V gene has CDR1 SGHTA and CDR2 FQGNSA. The CDR3 consists of 16 residues.

The V call is TRBV5-1, the J call TRBJ2-3, with a weak D call TRBD2 (6 bases). CDR3 length: 17 residues. Trimming left V 3 bases short and J 4 bases short, with 21 bases between. Germline V gene data show CDR1 as SGHRS and CDR2 as YFSETQ. Written as DNA, the CDR3 is TGCGCCAGCAGCTCACTCCGGGACTCAATCGGCCCAGATACGCAGTATTTT. Translating gives CASSSLRDSIGPDTQYF.

The rearrangement joins TRBV28 to TRBJ1-1, with TRBD1 as a possible D gene (6 bases). Germline-derived CDR1 and CDR2 are MDHEN and SYDVKM. The CDR3 totals 13 residues. V was pared by 6 bases and J by 4 bases, with 12 bases between. The CDR3 loop is CASRPGVRTEAFF. CDR3 DNA sequence: TGTGCCAGCAGGCCAGGGGTGCGCACTGAAGCTTTCTTT.

The CDR3 DNA reads TGTGCCAGCAGTTTGGCAGAAACGAATCAGCCCCAGCATTTT. Translation: CASSLAETNQPQHF. The chain carries TRBV28 and TRBJ1-5; D is ambiguous. Germline CDR1 MDHEN, CDR2 SYDVKM. Deletions cut 3 bases from V and 4 bases from J, with 10 bases between. The CDR3 totals 14 residues.